This TCR beta chain was identified during a study of shared T cell receptors in the human thymus. This CDR3 has 16 residues. V was cut by 0 bases and J by 2 bases, with 12 bases left in between. Germline lookup yields CDR1 MGHRA and CDR2 YSYEKL. Clones were read by immunoSEQ multiplex PCR, and TCRdb kept only the in-frame ones, dropping some. The sample contains more than 550,000 clones, around 87% of which appear only once. These same data were also listed under a study on human thymus T cells. Per that study: There appeared to be biased usage of V and J genes in thymic and blood repertoires. Unrelated individuals were reported by related research to share highly overlapping thymic repertoires.

The sequence derives from a boy less than two years old with a congenital heart defect. Sequencing input: thymocytes. V gene TRBV4-1 combines with J gene TRBJ2-3, with D perhaps matching TRBD2 (6 bases). As DNA, the CDR3 is TGCGCCAGCAGCCAAGATGTCGGGGACTCCACAGATACGCAGTATTTT. This gives the protein CASSQDVGDSTDTQYF.